Reported below is one T cell receptor beta chain. CDR1 and CDR2 (germline): ENHRY, SYGVKD. CDR3 length equals 16 residues. J lost 11 bases, V lost 2 bases, and 11 bases had no gene match. The sample originates from a study of blood T cell repertoires in COVID-19. Repertoires were generated with immunoSEQ multiplex PCR, while TCRdb's copy carries only in-frame clones and drops some. The sample has 200,000 to 250,000 clones, 75% to 90% seen once. The chain couples TRBV10-3 to TRBJ2-2, with 10 bases fitting TRBD1. The source of this sequence is a man in his fifties or sixties who had recovered from COVID-19. The specimen sequenced was peripheral blood. CDR3 DNA sequence: TGTGCCATCAGTGAGGACTCCGACAGGGGGCGGGAAGAGCTGTTTTTT. Translated, it gives CAISEDSDRGREELFF.